This TCR beta chain came from a study of early stage breast cancer tumors. Method: immunoSEQ multiplex PCR; TCRdb's copy keeps in-frame clones and lacks some. The sample lists more than 15,000 clones; about 83% were seen once. The CDR3 spans 13 residues. Trimming removed 4 bases from V and 10 bases from J; junction bases left unmatched: 7. Germline V gene data show CDR1 as MNHNS and CDR2 as SASEGT. Specimen: blood. The chain is built from TRBV6-1 and TRBJ1-1, with TRBD1 matching over 9 bases. This sequence originates from a person aged 70 to 85 with breast cancer. CDR3 sequence: CASSGDRDKAAFF. The CDR3 DNA is TGTGCCAGCAGTGGGGACAGGGATAAGGCAGCTTTCTTT.